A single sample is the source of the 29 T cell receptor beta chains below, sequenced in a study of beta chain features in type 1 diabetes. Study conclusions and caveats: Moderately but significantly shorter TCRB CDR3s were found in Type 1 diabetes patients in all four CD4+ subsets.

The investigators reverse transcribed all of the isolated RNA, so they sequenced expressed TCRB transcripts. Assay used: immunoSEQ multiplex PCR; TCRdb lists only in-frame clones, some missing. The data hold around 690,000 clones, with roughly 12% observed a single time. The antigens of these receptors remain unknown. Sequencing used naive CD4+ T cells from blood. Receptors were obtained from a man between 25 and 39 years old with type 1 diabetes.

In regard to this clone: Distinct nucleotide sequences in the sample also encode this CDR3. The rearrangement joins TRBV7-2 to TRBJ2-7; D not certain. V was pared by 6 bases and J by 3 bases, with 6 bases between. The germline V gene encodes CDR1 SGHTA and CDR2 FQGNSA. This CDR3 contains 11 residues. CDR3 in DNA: TGTGCCAGCAGTTCTGACTACGAGCAGTACTTC. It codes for CASSSDYEQYF.

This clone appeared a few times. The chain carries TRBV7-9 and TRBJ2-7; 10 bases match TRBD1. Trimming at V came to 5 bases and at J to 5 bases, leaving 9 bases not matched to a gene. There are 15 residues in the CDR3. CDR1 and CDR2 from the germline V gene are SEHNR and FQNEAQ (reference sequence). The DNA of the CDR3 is TGTGCCAGCAGCCCCCCGGACAGGGGGGTGAACGAGCAGTACTTC. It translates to CASSPPDRGVNEQYF.

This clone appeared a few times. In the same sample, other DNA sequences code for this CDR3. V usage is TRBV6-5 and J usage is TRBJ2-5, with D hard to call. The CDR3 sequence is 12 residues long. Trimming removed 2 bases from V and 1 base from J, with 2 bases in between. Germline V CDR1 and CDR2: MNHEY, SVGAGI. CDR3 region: CASSYGQETQYF. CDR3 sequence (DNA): TGTGCCAGCAGTTACGGCCAAGAGACCCAGTACTTC.

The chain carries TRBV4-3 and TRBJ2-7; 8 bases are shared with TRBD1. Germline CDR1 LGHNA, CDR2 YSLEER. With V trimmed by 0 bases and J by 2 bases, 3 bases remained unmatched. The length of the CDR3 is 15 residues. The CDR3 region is CASSQEGQGPYEQYF. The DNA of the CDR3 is TGCGCCAGCAGCCAAGAAGGACAGGGCCCCTACGAGCAGTACTTC.

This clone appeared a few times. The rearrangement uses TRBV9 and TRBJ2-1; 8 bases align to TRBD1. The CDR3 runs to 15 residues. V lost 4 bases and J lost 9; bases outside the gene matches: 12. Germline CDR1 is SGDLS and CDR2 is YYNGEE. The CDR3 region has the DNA TGTGCCAGCAGCCCGTGGGGACAGGAGTCCGGTGAGCAGTTCTTC. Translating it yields CASSPWGQESGEQFF.

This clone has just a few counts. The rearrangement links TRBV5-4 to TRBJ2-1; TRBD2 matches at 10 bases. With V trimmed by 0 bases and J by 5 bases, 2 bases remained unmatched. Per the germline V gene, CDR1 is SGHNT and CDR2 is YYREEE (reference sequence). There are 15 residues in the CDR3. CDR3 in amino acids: CASSLVLAGNNEQFF. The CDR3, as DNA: TGTGCCAGCAGCTTGGTACTAGCGGGGAACAATGAGCAGTTCTTC.

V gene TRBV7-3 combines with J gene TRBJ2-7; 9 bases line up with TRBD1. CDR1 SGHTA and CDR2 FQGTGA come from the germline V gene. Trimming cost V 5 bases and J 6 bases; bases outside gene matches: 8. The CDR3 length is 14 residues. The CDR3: CASSPGTGIGEQYF. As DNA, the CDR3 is TGTGCCAGCAGCCCCGGGACAGGGATCGGCGAGCAGTACTTC.

The CDR3 sequence: CASSQAPGRSYEQYF. The CDR3 DNA reads TGCGCCAGCAGCCAAGCACCAGGACGCTCCTACGAGCAGTACTTC. This chain connects TRBV4-3 to TRBJ2-7; no firm D call. Trimming removed 1 base at V and 0 bases at J, with 10 bases between. The CDR3 contains 15 residues. Germline CDR1 and CDR2: LGHNA and YSLEER.

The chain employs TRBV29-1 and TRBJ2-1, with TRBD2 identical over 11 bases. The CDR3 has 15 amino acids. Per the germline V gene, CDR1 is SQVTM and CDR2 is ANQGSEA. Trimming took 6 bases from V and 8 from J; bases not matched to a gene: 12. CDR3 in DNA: TGCAGCGTGCTCGAACTAGCGGGGGCAGGGGATGAGCAGTTCTTC. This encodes CSVLELAGAGDEQFF.

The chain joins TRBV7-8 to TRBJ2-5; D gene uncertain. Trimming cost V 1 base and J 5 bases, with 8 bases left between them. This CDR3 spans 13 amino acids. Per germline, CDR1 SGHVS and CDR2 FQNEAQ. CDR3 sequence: CASSLDIRETQYF. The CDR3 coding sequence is TGTGCCAGCAGCTTAGACATACGGGAGACCCAGTACTTC.

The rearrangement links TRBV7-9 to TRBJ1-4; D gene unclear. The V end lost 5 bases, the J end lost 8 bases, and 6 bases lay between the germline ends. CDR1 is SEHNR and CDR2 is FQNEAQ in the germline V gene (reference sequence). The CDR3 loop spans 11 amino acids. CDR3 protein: CASSPDEKLFF. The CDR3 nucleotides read TGTGCCAGCAGCCCGGACGAAAAACTGTTTTTT.

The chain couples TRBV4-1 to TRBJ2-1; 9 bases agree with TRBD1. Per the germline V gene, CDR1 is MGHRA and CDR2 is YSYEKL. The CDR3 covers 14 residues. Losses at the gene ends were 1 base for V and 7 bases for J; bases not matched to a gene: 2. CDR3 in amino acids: CASSQVGQGNEQFF. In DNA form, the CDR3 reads TGCGCCAGCAGCCAAGTTGGACAGGGGAATGAGCAGTTCTTC.

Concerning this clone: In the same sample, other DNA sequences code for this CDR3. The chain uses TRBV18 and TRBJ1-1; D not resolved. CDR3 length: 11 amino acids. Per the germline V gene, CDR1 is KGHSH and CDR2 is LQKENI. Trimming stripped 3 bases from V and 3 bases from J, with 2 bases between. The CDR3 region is CASSPDTEAFF. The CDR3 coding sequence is TGTGCCAGCTCACCTGACACTGAAGCTTTCTTT.

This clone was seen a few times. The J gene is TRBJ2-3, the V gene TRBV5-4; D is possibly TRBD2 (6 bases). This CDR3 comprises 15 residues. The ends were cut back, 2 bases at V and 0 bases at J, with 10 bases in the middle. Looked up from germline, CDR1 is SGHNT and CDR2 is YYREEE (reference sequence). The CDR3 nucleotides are TGTGCCAGCAGCTTCGGACTAACTAGCACAGATACGCAGTATTTT. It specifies CASSFGLTSTDTQYF.

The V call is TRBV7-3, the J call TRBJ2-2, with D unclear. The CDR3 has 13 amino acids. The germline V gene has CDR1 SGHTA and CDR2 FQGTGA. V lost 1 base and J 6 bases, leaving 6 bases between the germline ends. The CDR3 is CASSLMSSGELFF. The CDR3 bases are TGTGCCAGCAGCTTAATGAGCTCCGGGGAGCTGTTTTTT.

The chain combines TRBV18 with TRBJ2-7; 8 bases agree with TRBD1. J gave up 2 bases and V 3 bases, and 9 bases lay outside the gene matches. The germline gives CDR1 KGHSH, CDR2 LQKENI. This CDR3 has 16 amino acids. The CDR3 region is CASSPPGTGGTYEQYF. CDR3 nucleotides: TGTGCCAGCTCACCGCCAGGGACAGGCGGAACCTACGAGCAGTACTTC.

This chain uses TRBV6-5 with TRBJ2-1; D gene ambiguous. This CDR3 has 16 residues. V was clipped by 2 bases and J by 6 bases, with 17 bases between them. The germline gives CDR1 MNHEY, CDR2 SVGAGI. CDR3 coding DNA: TGTGCCAGCAGTTACCGACCTTTGGCGTTGGTCAATGAGCAGTTCTTC. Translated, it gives CASSYRPLALVNEQFF.

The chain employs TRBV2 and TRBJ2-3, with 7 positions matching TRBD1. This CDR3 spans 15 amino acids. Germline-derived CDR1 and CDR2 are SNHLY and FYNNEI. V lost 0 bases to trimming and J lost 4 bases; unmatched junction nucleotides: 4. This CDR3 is CASSEAQQGPDTQYF. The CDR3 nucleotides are TGTGCCAGCAGTGAAGCCCAACAGGGGCCAGATACGCAGTATTTT.

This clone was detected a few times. Here the CDR3 DNA reads TGCGCCAGCAGCTGGGACTACAGAACGAGCTCCTACAATGAGCAGTTCTTC. Its translation is CASSWDYRTSSYNEQFF. The chain recombines TRBV5-1 with TRBJ2-1; 7 bases map to TRBD2. The CDR3 length is 17 residues. The V gene's germline CDR1 is SGHRS and CDR2 YFSETQ. The trim removed 3 bases at V and 0 bases at J, leaving 9 bases unmatched.

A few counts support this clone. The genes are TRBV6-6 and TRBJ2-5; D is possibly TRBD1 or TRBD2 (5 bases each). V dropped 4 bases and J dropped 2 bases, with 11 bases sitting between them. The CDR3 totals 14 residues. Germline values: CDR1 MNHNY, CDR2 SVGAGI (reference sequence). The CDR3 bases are TGTGCCAGCAGTTCCAGAGGGGTTCAAGAGACCCAGTACTTC. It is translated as CASSSRGVQETQYF.

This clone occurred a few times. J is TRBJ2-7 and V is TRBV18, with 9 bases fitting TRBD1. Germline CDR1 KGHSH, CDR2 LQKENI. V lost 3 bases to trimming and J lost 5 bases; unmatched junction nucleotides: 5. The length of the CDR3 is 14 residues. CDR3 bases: TGTGCCAGCTCACCGGGACAGGGCCTCAACGAGCAGTACTTC. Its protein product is CASSPGQGLNEQYF.

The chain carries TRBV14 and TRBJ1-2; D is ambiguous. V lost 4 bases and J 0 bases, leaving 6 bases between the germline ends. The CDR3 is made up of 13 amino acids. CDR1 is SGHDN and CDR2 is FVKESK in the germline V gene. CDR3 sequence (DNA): TGTGCCAGCAGCCGGAATACTAACTATGGCTACACCTTC. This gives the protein CASSRNTNYGYTF. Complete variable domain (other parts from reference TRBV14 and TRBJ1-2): EAGVTQFPSHSVIEKGQTVTLRCDPISGHDNLYWYRRVMGKEIKFLLHFVKESKQDESGMPNNRFLAERTGGTYSTLKVQPAELEDSGVYFCASSRNTNYGYTFGSGTRLTVV.

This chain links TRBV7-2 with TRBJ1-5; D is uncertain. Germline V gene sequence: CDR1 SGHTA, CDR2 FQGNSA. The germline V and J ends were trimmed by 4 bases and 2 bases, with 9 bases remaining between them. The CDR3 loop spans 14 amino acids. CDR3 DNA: TGTGCCAGCAGCTCCCGCCCGGGCAATCAGCCCCAGCATTTT. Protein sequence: CASSSRPGNQPQHF. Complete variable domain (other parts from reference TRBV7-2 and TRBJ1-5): GAGVSQSPSNKVTEKGKDVELRCDPISGHTALYWYRQSLGQGLEFLIYFQGNSAPDKSGLPSDRFSAERTGGSVSTLTIQRTQQEDSAVYLCASSSRPGNQPQHFGDGTRLSIL.

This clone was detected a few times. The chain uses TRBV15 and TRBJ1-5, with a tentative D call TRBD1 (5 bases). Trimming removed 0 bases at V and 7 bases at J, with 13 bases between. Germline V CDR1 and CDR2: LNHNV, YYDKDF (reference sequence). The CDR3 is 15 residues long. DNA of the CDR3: TGTGCCACCAGCAGAGATCCGGTAGGGGAGCAGCCCCAGCATTTT. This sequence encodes CATSRDPVGEQPQHF. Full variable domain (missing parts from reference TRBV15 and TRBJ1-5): DAMVIQNPRYQVTQFGKPVTLSCSQTLNHNVMYWYQQKSSQAPKLLFHYYDKDFNNEADTPDNFQSRRPNTSFCFLDIRSPGLGDTAMYLCATSRDPVGEQPQHFGDGTRLSIL.

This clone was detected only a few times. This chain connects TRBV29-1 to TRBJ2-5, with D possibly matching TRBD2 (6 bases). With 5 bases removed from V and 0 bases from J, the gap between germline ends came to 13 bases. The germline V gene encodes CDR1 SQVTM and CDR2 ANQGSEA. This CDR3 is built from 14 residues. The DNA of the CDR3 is TGCAGCGTTCCTAGCGTACATTACCAAGAGACCCAGTACTTC. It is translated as CSVPSVHYQETQYF.

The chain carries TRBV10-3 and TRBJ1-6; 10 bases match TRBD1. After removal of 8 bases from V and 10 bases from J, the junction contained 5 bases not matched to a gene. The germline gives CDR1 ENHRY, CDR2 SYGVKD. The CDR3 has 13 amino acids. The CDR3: CAIGGQGESPLHF. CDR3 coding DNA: TGTGCCATCGGTGGACAGGGGGAATCACCCCTCCACTTT.

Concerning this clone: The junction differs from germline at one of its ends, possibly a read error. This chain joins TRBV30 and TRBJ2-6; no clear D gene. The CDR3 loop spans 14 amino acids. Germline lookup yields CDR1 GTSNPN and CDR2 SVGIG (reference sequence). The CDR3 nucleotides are TGTGCCTGGAGTGTCGGCTCTCGGGCCAACGTCCTGACTTTC. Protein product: CAWSVGSRANVLTF.

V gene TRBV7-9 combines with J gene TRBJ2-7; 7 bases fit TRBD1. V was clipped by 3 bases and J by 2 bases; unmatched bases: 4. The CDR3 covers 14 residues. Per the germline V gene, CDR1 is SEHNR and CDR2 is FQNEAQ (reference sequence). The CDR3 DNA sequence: TGTGCCAGCAGCTTTCTGGACAGGCCCTACGAGCAGTACTTC. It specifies CASSFLDRPYEQYF.

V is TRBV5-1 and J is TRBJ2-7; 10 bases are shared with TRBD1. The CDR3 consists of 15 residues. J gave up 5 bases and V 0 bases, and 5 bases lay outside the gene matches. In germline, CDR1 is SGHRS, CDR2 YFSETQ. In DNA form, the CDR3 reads TGCGCCAGCAGCTTGGTCCGGGACAGGGGCGACGAGCAGTACTTC. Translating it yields CASSLVRDRGDEQYF.